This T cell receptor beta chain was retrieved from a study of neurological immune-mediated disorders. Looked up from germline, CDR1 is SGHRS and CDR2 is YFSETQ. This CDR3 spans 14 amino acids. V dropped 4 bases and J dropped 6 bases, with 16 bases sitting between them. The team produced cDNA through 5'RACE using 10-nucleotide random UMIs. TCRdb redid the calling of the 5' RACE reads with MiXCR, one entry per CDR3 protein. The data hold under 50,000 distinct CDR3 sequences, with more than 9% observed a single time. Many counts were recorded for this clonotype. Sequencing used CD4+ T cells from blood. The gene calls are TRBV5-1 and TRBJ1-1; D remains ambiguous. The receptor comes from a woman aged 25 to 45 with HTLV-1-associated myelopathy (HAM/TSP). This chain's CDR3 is CASSQNTGLPEAFF. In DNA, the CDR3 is TGCGCCAGCAGCCAAAACACGGGGTTACCTGAAGCTTTCTTT.